This T cell receptor (beta chain) was observed in a study of CD8+ T cells in alopecia areata. cDNA reverse transcribed from extracted RNA served as the sequencing template. The method was immunoSEQ multiplex PCR; TCRdb's version includes in-frame clones alone and lacks a portion of them. The sample has approximately 200,000 clones, about three fifths seen once; the top ten hold about 0.65%. Noted treatment: oral pan-JAK inhibitor, 5-10 mg twice daily. The germline V gene has CDR1 SNHLY and CDR2 FYNNEI. The CDR3 has 14 amino acids. Trimming left V 5 bases short and J 3 bases short, with 10 bases between.

Sequences were derived from CD4+ T cells sorted from blood, sampled at week 4, from a patient treated with tofacitinib. The origin of this receptor is a human donor with alopecia areata. The chain is built from TRBV2 and TRBJ2-2, with TRBD1 as a possible D gene (5 bases). The CDR3 loop reads CASSRRQYTGELFF. CDR3 sequence (DNA): TGTGCCAGCAGTCGAAGACAGTACACCGGGGAGCTGTTTTTT.